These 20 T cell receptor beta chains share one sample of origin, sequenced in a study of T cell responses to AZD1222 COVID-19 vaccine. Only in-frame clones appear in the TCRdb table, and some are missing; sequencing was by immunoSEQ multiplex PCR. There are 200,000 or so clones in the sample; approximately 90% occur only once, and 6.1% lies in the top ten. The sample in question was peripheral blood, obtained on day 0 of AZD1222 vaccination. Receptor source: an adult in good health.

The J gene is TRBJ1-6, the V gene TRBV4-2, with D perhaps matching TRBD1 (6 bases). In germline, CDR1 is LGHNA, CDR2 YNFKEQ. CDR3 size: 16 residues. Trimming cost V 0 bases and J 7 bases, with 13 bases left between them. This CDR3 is CASSQDPGTTNSPLHF. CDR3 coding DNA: TGTGCCAGCAGCCAAGACCCCGGGACAACCAATTCACCCCTCCACTTT.

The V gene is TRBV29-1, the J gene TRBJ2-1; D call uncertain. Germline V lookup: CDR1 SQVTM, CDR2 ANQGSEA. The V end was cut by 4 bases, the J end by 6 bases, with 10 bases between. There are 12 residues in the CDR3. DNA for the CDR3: TGCAGCGTTGCCTTCCCTTCCAATGAGCAGTTCTTC. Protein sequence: CSVAFPSNEQFF.

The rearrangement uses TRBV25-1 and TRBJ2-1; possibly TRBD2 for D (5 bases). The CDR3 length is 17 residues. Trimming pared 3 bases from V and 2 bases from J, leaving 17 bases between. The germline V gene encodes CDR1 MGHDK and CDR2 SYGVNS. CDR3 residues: CASSDPSRGVAYNEQFF. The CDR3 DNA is TGTGCCAGCAGTGACCCCTCCCGGGGAGTCGCCTACAATGAGCAGTTCTTC.

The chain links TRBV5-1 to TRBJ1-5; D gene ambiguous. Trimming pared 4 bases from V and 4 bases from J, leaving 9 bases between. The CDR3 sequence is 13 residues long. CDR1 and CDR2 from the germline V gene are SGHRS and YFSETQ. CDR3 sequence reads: CASSENSNQPQHF. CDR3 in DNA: TGCGCCAGCAGCGAAAACTCTAATCAGCCCCAGCATTTT.

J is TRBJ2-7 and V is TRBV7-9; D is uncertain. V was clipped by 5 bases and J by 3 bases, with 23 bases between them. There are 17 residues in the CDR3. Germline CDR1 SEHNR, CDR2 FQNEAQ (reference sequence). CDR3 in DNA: TGTGCCAGCAGCAAACTCTTAGGTGGTGCCCGTGACTACGAGCAGTACTTC. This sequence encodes CASSKLLGGARDYEQYF.

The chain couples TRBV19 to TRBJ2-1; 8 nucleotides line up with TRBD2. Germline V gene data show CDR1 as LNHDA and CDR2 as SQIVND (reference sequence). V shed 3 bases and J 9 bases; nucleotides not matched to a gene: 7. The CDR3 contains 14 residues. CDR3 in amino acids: CASSMTGGPREQFF. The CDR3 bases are TGTGCCAGTAGTATGACGGGGGGGCCGCGTGAGCAGTTCTTC.

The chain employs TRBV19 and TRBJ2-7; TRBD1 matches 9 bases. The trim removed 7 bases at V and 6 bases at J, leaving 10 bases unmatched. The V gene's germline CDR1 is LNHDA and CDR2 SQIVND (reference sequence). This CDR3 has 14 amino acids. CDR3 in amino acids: CASNPGQGLSEQYF. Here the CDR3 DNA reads TGTGCCAGTAACCCGGGACAGGGATTATCCGAGCAGTACTTC.

The CDR3 region has the DNA TGTGCCAGCAGCTTAGATAAGGGGACAACCGATGGCTACACCTTC. Protein product: CASSLDKGTTDGYTF. The rearrangement links TRBV7-2 to TRBJ1-2, with D possibly TRBD1 on 6 matching bases. The CDR3 spans 15 residues. The germline V gene has CDR1 SGHTA and CDR2 FQGNSA. Trimming left V 1 base short and J 6 bases short, with 15 bases between.

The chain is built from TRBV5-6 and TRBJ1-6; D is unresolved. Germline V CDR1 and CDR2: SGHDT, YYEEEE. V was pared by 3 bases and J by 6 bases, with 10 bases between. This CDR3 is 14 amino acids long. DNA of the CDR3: TGTGCCAGCAGCTACCCAGGTCCTAATTCACCCCTCCACTTT. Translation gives CASSYPGPNSPLHF.

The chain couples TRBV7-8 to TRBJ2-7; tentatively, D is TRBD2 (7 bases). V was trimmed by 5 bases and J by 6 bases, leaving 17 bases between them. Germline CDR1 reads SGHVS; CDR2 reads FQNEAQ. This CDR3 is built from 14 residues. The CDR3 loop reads CASSLRWGGSEQYF. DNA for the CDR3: TGTGCCAGCAGCCTAAGATGGGGGGGCTCCGAGCAGTACTTC.

The CDR3 spells CASSYGRGGPETQYF. The CDR3, as DNA: TGTGCCAGCAGTTACGGGCGGGGGGGCCCGGAGACCCAGTACTTC. The gene calls are TRBV6-5 and TRBJ2-5; 9 nucleotides agree with TRBD2. V shed 2 bases, J shed 5 bases, and the junction held 6 bases outside the gene matches. Germline V gene data show CDR1 as MNHEY and CDR2 as SVGAGI. The CDR3 is 15 amino acids.

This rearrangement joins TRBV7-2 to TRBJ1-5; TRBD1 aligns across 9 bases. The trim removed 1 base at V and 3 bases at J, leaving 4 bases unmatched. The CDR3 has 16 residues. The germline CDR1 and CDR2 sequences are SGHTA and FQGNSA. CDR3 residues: CASSLGGTGHNQPQHF. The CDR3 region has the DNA TGTGCCAGCAGCTTAGGTGGGACAGGGCACAATCAGCCCCAGCATTTT. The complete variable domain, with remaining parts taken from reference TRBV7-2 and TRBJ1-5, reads GAGVSQSPSNKVTEKGKDVELRCDPISGHTALYWYRQSLGQGLEFLIYFQGNSAPDKSGLPSDRFSAERTGGSVSTLTIQRTQQEDSAVYLCASSLGGTGHNQPQHFGDGTRLSIL.

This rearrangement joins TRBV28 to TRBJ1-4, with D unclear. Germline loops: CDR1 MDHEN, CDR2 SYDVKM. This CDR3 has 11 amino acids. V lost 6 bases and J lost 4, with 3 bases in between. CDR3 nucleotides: TGTGCCAGCAGGCGTAATGAAAAACTGTTTTTT. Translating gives CASRRNEKLFF.

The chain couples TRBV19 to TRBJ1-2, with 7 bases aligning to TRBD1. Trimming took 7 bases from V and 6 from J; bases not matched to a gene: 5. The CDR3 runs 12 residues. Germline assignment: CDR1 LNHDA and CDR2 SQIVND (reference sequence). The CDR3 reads CASNKGAHGYTF. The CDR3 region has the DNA TGTGCCAGTAATAAGGGGGCCCATGGCTACACCTTC. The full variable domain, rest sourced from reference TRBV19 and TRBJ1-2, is DGGITQSPKYLFRKEGQNVTLSCEQNLNHDAMYWYRQDPGQGLRLIYYSQIVNDFQKGDIAEGYSVSREKKESFPLTVTSAQKNPTAFYLCASNKGAHGYTFGSGTRLTVV.

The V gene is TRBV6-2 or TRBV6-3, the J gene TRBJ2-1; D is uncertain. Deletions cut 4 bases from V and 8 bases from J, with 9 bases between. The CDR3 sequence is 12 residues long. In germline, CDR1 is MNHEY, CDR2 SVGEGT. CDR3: CASSLMGYEQFF. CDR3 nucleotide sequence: TGTGCCAGCAGTTTAATGGGGTATGAGCAGTTCTTC.

CDR3 bases: TGTGCCAGCAGTTACTCGTGGAAGGGGCGCCCCTCCGAGCAGTACTTC. This encodes CASSYSWKGRPSEQYF. The chain employs TRBV6-2 or TRBV6-3 and TRBJ2-7; possible D gene TRBD1, 5 bases. CDR1 is MNHEY, CDR2 SVGEGT, per germline. The V and J ends lost 0 bases and 6 bases respectively, with 18 bases between them. The CDR3 sequence is 16 residues long.

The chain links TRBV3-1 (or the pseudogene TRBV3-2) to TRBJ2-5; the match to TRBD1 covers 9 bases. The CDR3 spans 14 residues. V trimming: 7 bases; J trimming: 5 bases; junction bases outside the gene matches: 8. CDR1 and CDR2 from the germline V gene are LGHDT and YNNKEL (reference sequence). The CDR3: CASNPQGARETQYF. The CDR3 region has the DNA TGTGCCAGCAACCCACAGGGGGCGCGGGAGACCCAGTACTTC.

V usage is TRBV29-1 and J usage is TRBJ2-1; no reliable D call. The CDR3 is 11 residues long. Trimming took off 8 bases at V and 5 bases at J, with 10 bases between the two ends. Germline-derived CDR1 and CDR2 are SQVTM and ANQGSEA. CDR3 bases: TGCAGCACACGAAGAGACAATGAGCAGTTCTTC. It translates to CSTRRDNEQFF.

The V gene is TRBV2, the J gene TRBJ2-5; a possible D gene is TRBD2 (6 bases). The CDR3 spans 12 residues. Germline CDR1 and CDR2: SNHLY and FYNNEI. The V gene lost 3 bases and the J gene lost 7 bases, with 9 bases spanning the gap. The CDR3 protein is CASSDMGGTQYF. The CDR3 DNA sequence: TGTGCCAGCAGTGATATGGGAGGGACCCAGTACTTC. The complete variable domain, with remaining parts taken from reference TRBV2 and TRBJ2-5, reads EPEVTQTPSHQVTQMGQEVILRCVPISNHLYFYWYRQILGQKVEFLVSFYNNEISEKSEIFDDQFSVERPDGSNFTLKIRSTKLEDSAMYFCASSDMGGTQYFGPGTRLLVL.

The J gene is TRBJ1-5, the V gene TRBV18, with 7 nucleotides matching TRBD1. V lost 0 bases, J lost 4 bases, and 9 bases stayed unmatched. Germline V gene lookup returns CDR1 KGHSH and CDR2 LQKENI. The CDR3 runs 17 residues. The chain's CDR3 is CASSPPPTGLWNQPQHF. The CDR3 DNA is TGTGCCAGCTCACCACCCCCGACAGGGCTATGGAATCAGCCCCAGCATTTT.